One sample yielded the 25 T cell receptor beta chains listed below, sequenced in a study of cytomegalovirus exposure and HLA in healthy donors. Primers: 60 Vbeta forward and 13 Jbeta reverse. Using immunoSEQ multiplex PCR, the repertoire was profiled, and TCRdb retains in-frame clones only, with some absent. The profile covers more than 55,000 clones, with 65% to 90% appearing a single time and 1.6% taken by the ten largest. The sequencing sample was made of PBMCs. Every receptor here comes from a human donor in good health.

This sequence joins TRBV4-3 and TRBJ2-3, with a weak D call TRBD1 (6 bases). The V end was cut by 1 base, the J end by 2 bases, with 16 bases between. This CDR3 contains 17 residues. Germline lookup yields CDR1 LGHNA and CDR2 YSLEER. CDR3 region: CASSQGIWDTHTDTQYF. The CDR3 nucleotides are TGCGCCAGCAGCCAAGGTATTTGGGACACACACACAGATACGCAGTATTTT.

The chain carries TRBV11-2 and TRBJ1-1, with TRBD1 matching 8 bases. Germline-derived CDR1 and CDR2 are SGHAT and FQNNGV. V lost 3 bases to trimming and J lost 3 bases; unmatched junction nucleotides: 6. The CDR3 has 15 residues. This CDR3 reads CASSLDRAGDTEAFF. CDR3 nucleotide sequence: TGTGCCAGCAGCTTGGACAGGGCAGGAGACACTGAAGCTTTCTTT.

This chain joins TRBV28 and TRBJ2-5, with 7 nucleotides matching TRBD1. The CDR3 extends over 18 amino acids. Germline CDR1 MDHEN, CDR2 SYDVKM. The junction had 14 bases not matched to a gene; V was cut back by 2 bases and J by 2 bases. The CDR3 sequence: CASSLDQTPGQRQETQYF. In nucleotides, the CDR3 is TGTGCCAGCAGTTTAGACCAAACACCGGGACAGAGACAAGAGACCCAGTACTTC.

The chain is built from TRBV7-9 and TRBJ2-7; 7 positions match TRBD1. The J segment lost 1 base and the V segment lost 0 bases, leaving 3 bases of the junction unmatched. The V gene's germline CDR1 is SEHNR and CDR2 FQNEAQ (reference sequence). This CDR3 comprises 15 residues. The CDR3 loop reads CASSLAVTGSYEQYF. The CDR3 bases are TGTGCCAGCAGCTTAGCGGTGACAGGGTCCTACGAGCAGTACTTC.

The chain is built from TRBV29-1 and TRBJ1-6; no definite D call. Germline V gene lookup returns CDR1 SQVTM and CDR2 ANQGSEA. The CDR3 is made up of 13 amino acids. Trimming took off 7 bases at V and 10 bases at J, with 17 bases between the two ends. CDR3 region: CSARGREGSPLHF. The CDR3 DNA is TGCAGCGCGCGAGGCAGAGAAGGATCACCCCTCCACTTT. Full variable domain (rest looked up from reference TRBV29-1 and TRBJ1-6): SAVISQKPSRDICQRGTSLTIQCQVDSQVTMMFWYRQQPGQSLTLIATANQGSEATYESGFVIDKFPISRPNLTFSTLTVSNMSPEDSSIYLCSARGREGSPLHFGNGTRLTVT.

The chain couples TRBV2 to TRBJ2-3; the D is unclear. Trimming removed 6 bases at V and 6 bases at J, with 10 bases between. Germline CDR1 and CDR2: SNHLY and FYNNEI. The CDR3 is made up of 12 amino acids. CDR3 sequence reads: CASSDYGDTQYF. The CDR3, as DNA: TGTGCCAGCAGCGATTACGGGGATACGCAGTATTTT. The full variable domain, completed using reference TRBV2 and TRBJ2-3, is EPEVTQTPSHQVTQMGQEVILRCVPISNHLYFYWYRQILGQKVEFLVSFYNNEISEKSEIFDDQFSVERPDGSNFTLKIRSTKLEDSAMYFCASSDYGDTQYFGPGTRLTVL.

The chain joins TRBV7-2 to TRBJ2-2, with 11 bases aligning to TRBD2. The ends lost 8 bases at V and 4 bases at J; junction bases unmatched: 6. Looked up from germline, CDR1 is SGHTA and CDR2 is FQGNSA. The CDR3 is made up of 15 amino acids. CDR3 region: CASGSSGGATGELFF. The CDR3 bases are TGTGCCAGCGGCAGTAGCGGGGGGGCCACCGGGGAGCTGTTTTTT.

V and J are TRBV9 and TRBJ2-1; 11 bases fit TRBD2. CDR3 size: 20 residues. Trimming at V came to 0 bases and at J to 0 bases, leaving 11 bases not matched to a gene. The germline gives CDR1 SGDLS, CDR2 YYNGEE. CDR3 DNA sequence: TGTGCCAGCAGCGTAGCTCAGACTAGCGGGGTATTGAGCTCCTACAATGAGCAGTTCTTC. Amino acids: CASSVAQTSGVLSSYNEQFF. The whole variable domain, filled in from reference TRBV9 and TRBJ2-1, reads DSGVTQTPKHLITATGQRVTLRCSPRSGDLSVYWYQQSLDQGLQFLIQYYNGEERAKGNILERFSAQQFPDLHSELNLSSLELGDSALYFCASSVAQTSGVLSSYNEQFFGPGTRLTVL.

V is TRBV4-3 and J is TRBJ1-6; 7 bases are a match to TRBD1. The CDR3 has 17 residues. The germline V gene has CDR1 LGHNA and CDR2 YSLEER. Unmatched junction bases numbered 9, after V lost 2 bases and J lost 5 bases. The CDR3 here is CASSQKFGTDDNSPLHF. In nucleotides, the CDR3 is TGCGCCAGCAGCCAAAAGTTCGGGACAGACGATAATTCACCCCTCCACTTT.

The CDR3 loop is CASSLDYFGTSQYF. The CDR3 DNA sequence: TGTGCCAGCAGCTTAGATTATTTCGGTACGTCGCAGTACTTC. The chain uses TRBV7-2 and TRBJ2-7; no clear D. V gave up 1 base and J gave up 9 bases, with 16 bases separating them. Per germline, CDR1 SGHTA and CDR2 FQGNSA. There are 14 residues in the CDR3.

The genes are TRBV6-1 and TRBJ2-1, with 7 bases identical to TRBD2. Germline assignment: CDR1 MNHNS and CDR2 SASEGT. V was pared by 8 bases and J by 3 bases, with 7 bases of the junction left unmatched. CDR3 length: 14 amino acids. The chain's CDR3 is CASGGGSLYNEQFF. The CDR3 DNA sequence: TGTGCCAGCGGTGGCGGGAGCCTCTACAATGAGCAGTTCTTC.

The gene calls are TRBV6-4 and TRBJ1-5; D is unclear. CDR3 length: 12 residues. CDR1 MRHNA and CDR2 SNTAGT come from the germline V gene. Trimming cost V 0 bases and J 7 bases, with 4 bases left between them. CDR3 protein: CASSDSSQPQHF. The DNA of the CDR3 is TGTGCCAGCAGTGACTCGAGCCAGCCCCAGCATTTT.

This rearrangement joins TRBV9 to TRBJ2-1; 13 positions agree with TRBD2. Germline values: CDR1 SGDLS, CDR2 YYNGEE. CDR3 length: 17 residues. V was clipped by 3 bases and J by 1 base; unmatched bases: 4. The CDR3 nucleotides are TGTGCCAGCAGCGCAAGACTAGCGGGAGGTTCCTACAATGAGCAGTTCTTC. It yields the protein CASSARLAGGSYNEQFF.

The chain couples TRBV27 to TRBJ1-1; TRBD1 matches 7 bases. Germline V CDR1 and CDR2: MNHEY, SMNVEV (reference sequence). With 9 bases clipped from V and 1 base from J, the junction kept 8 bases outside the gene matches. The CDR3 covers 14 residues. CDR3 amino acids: CASIRTGPNTEAFF. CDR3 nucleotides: TGTGCCAGTATTAGGACAGGCCCGAACACTGAAGCTTTCTTT.

The CDR3 protein is CASAGQTRLKNYEQYF. CDR3 DNA sequence: TGCGCCAGCGCGGGGCAGACCCGGTTAAAGAACTACGAGCAGTACTTC. V gene TRBV10-2 combines with J gene TRBJ2-7; D possibly corresponds to TRBD2 (6 bases). CDR3 length: 16 amino acids. Germline-derived CDR1 and CDR2 are WSHSY and SAAADI. Trimming stripped 8 bases from V and 3 bases from J, with 23 bases between.

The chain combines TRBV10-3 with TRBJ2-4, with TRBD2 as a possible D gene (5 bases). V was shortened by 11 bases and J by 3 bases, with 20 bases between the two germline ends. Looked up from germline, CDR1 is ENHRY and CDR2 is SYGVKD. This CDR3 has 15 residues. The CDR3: CAASSDVRDKNIQYF. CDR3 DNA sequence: TGTGCCGCCTCCTCGGACGTCCGGGACAAAAACATTCAGTACTTC.

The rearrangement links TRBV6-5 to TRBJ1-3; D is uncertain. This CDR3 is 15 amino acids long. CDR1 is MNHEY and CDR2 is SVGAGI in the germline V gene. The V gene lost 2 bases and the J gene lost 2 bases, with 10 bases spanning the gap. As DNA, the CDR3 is TGTGCCAGCAGTTACGCCGAGACACCTGGAAACACCATATATTTT. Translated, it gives CASSYAETPGNTIYF.

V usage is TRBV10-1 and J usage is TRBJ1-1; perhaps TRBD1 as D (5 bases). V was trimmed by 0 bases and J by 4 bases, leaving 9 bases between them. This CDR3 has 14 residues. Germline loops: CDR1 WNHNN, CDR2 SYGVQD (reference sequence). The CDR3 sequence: CASSESNGGTEAFF. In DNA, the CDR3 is TGCGCCAGCAGTGAGTCGAACGGGGGCACTGAAGCTTTCTTT.

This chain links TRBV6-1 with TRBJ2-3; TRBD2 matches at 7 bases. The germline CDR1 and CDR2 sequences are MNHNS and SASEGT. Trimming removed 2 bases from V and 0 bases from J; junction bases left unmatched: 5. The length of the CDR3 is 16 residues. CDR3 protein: CASSERWRGSTDTQYF. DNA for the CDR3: TGTGCCAGCAGTGAACGCTGGCGGGGGAGCACAGATACGCAGTATTTT.

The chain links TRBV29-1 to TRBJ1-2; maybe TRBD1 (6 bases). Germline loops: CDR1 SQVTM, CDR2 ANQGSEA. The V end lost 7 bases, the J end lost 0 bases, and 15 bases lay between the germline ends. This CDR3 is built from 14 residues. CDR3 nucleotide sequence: TGCAGCGCGTACAGGGTATCAACTAACTATGGCTACACCTTC. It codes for CSAYRVSTNYGYTF.

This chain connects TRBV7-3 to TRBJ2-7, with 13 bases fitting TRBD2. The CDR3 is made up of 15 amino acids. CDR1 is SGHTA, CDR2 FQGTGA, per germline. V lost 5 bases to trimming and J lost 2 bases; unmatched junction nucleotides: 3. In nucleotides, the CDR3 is TGTGCCAGCAGCAATGGACTAGCGGGAGCCTACGAGCAGTACTTC. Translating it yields CASSNGLAGAYEQYF.

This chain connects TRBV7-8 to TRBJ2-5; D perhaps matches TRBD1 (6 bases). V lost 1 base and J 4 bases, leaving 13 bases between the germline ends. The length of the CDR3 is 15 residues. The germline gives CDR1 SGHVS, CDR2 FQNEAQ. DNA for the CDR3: TGTGCCAGCAGCTTAGGAGGGGGACAAACAGAGACCCAGTACTTC. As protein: CASSLGGGQTETQYF.

CDR3 residues: CASSPGGRAQETQYF. The CDR3 nucleotides read TGTGCCAGCAGCCCCGGCGGGAGGGCCCAAGAGACCCAGTACTTC. This chain links TRBV7-2 with TRBJ2-5; TRBD2 aligns across 9 bases. The V gene's germline CDR1 is SGHTA and CDR2 FQGNSA. J was trimmed by 1 base and V by 5 bases; bases with no gene match: 5. There are 15 residues in the CDR3.

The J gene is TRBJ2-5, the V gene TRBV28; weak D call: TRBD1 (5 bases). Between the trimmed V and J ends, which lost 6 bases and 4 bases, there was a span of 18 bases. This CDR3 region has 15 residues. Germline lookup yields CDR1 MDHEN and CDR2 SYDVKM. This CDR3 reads CASSLPQGFGETQYF. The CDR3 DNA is TGTGCCAGCAGCCTTCCCCAGGGTTTCGGAGAGACCCAGTACTTC.

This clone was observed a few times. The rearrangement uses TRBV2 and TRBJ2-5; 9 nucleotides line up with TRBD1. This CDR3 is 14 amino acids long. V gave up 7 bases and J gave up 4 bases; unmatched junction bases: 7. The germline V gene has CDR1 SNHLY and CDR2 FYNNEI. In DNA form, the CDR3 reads TGTGCCAGCATGTGGACAGGGGCGGGAGAGACCCAGTACTTC. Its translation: CASMWTGAGETQYF.